This T cell receptor (beta chain) was captured by sequencing in a study of response to subunit inactivated influenza vaccine. Study-wide results and limits: A suggestion made by the authors is that each seasonal influenza vaccination recruits few new T cells.

This CDR3 comprises 17 residues. The junction had 13 bases not matched to a gene; V was cut back by 4 bases and J by 5 bases. Germline V gives CDR1 KGHDR, CDR2 SFDVKD. This clonotype has more than one count but fewer than ten. Its antigen is as yet unknown. TCRdb reprocessed the RT-PCR reads with MiXCR, giving one entry per CDR3 protein. There are under 800,000 distinct CDR3 sequences in the sample; approximately 15% occur only once, and 6.5% to 8.5% lies in the top ten. Source: PBMCs from blood, taken 14 to 15 days before vaccination. The receptor was isolated from a man over 45 who received an inactivated influenza vaccine. The chain carries TRBV24-1 and TRBJ1-1; 9 bases agree with TRBD1. The CDR3 coding sequence is TGTGCCACCAGTGACTCTAGACTGGACAGGGGAGGTACTGAAGCTTTCTTT. Encoded protein: CATSDSRLDRGGTEAFF.